Detailed here is one T cell receptor (beta chain). Antigen: not known. The junction and the germline gene differ at one end; a read error may be behind it. The sample is drawn from a study of response to subunit inactivated influenza vaccine. Per germline, CDR1 MNHEY and CDR2 SMNVEV (reference sequence). The CDR3 runs to 15 residues. TCRdb reprocessed the RT-PCR reads via MiXCR and lists one record per CDR3 protein. The sample gives roughly 700,000 distinct CDR3 sequences, around a sixth of which show up once; 11% is in the top ten. Study-level points and caveats: With each seasonal influenza vaccination, the authors suggested, few new T cells are recruited.

This material consisted of PBMCs from blood, taken about 12 days after vaccination. The chain recombines TRBV27 with TRBJ1-1, with D uncertain. This TCR came from a man aged 45-65 years who received an inactivated influenza vaccine. The CDR3 here is CDSSRSARWDTEAFF. DNA of the CDR3: TGTGACAGCAGTAGGTCGGCGCGGTGGGACACTGAAGCTTTCTTT.